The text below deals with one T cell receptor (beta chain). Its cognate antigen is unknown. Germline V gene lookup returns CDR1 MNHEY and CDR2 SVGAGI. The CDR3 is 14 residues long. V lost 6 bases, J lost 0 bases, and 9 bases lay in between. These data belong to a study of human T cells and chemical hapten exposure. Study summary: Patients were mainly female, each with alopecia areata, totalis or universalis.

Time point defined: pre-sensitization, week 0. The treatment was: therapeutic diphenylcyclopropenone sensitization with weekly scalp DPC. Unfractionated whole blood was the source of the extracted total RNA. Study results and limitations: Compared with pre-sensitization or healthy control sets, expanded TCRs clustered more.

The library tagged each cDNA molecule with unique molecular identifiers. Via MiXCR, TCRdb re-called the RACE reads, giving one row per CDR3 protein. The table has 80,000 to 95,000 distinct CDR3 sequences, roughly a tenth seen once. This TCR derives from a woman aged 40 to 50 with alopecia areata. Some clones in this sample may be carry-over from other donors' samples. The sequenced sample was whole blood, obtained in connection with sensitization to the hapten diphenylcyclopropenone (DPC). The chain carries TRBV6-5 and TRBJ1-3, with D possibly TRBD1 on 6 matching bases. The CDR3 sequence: CASRTDSSGNTIYF. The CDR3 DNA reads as TGTGCCAGCAGAACGGACAGCTCTGGAAACACCATATATTTT.